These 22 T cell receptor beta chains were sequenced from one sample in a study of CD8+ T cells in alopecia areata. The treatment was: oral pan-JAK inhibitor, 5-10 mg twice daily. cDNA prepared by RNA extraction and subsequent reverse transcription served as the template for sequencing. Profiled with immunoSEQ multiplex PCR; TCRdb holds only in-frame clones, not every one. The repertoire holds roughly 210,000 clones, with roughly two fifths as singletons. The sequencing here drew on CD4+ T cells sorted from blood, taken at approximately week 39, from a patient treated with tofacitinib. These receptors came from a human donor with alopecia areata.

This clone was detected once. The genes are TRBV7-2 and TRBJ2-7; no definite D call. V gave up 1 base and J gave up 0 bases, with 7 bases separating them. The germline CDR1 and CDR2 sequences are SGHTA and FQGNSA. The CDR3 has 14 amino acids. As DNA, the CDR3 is TGTGCCAGCAGCTTAGGCCCGAGCTCCTACGAGCAGTACTTC. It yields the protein CASSLGPSSYEQYF.

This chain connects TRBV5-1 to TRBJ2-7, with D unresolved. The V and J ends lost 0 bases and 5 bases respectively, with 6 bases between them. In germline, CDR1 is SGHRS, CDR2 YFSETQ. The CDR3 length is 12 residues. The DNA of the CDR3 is TGCGCCAGCAGCTTGGATAGAAACGAGCAGTACTTC. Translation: CASSLDRNEQYF.

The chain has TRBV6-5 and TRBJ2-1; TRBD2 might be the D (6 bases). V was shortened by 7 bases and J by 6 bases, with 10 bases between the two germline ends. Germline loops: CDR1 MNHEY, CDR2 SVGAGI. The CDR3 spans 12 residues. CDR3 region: CASTPGGNEQFF. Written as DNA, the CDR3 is TGTGCCAGCACGCCCGGGGGCAATGAGCAGTTCTTC.

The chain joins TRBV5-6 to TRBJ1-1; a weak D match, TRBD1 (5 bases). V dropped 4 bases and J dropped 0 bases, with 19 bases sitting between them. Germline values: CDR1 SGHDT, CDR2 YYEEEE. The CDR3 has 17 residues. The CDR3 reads CASSRRTFLGVNTEAFF. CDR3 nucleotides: TGTGCCAGCAGCCGCCGGACTTTTTTGGGGGTGAACACTGAAGCTTTCTTT.

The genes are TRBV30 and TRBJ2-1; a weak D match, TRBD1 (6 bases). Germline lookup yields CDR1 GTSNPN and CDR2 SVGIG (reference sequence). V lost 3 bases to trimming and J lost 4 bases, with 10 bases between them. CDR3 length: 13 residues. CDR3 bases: TGTGCCTGGAGGTTGGGGGCTTACAATGAGCAGTTCTTC. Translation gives CAWRLGAYNEQFF.

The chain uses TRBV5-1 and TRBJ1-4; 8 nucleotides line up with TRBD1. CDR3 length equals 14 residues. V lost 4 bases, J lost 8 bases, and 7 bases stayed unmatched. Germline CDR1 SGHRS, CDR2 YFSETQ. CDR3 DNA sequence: TGCGCCAGCAGCCGGACAGGGAGTTTCGAAAAACTGTTTTTT. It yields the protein CASSRTGSFEKLFF.

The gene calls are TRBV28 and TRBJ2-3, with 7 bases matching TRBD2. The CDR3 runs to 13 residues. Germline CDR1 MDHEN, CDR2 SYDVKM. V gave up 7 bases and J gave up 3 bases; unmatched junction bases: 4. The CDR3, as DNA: TGTGCCAGCACTTTGGGGGGGACAGATACGCAGTATTTT. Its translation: CASTLGGTDTQYF.

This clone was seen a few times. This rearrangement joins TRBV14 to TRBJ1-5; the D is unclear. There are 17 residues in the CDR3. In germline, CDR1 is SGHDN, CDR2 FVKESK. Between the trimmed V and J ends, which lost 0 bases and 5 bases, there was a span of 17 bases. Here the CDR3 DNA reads TGTGCCAGCAGCCAAGATTACATTGGCAGGCAGGATCAGCCCCAGCATTTT. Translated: CASSQDYIGRQDQPQHF.

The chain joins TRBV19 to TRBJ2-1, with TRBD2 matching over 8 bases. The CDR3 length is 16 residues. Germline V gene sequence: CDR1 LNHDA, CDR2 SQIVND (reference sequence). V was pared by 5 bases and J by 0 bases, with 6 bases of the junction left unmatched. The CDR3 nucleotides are TGTGCCAGTAGTTTAGCGGGAATCATCTCCTACAATGAGCAGTTCTTC. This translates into CASSLAGIISYNEQFF.

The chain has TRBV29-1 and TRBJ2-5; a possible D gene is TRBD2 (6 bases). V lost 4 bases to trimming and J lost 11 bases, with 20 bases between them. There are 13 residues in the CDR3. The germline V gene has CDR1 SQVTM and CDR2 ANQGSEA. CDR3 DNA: TGCAGCGTTGCGACCCTTCTTTTACGGGAGCAGTACTTC. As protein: CSVATLLLREQYF.

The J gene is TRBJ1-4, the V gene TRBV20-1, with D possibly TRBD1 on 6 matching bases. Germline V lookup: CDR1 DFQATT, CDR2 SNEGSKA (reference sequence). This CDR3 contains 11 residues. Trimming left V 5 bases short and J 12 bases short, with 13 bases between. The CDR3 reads CSAYRVSQLFF. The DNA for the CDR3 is TGCAGTGCTTACAGGGTGTCTCAACTGTTTTTT.

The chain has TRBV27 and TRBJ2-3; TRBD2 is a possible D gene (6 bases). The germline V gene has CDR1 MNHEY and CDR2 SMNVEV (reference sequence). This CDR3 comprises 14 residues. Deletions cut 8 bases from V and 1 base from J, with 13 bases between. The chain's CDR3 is CASLPGGGTDTQYF. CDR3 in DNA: TGTGCCAGCCTCCCAGGAGGGGGCACAGATACGCAGTATTTT.

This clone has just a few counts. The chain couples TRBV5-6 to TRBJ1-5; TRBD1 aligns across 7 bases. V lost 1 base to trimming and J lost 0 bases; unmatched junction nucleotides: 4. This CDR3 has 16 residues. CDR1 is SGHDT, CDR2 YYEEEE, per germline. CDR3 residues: CASSLWAGGSNQPQHF. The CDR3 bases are TGTGCCAGCAGCTTGTGGGCAGGGGGTAGCAATCAGCCCCAGCATTTT.

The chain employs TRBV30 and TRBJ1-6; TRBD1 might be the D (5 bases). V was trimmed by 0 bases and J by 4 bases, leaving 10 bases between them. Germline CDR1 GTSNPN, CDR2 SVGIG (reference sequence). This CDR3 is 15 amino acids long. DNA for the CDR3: TGTGCCTGGAGTGTACCCGCAGGGTATAATTCACCCCTCCACTTT. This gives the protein CAWSVPAGYNSPLHF.

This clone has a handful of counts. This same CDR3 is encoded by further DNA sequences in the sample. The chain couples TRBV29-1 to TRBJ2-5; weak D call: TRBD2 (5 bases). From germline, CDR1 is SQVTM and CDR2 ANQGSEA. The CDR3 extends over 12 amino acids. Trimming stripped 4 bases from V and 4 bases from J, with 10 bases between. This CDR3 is CSVGGGRETQYF. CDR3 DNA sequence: TGCAGCGTTGGAGGAGGTAGAGAGACCCAGTACTTC.

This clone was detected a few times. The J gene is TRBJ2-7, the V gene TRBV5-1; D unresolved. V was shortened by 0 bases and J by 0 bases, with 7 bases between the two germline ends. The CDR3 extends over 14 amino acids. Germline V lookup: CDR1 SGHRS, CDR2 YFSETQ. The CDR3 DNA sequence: TGCGCCAGCAGCTTGGATACCAGCTCCTACGAGCAGTACTTC. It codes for CASSLDTSSYEQYF. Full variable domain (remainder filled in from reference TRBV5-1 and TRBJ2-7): KAGVTQTPRYLIKTRGQQVTLSCSPISGHRSVSWYQQTPGQGLQFLFEYFSETQRNKGNFPGRFSGRQFSNSRSEMNVSTLELGDSALYLCASSLDTSSYEQYFGPGTRLTVT.

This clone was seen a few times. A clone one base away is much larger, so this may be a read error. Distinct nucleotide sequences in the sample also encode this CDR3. The CDR3 sequence is CASSPDTEAFF. CDR3 bases: TGTGCCAGCTCACCAGATACTGAAGCTTTCTTT. This chain uses TRBV18 with TRBJ1-1; D not certain. Germline V gene lookup returns CDR1 KGHSH and CDR2 LQKENI. Trimming cost V 2 bases and J 5 bases, with 3 bases left between them. The CDR3 spans 11 residues.

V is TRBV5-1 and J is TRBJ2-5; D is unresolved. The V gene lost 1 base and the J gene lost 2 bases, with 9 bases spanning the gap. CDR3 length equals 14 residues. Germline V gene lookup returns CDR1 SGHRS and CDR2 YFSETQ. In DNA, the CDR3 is TGCGCCAGCAGCTTGATTCCGGATCAAGAGACCCAGTACTTC. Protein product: CASSLIPDQETQYF.

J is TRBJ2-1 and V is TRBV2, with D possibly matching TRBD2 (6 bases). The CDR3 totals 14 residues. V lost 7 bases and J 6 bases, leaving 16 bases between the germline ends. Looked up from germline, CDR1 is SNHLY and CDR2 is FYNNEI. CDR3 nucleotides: TGTGCCAGCAACGGCGGGATGGGTGCCAATGAGCAGTTCTTC. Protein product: CASNGGMGANEQFF.

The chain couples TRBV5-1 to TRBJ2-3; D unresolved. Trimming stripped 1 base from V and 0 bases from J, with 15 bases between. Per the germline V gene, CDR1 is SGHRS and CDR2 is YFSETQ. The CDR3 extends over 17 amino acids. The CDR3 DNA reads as TGCGCCAGCAGCTTGATCCCGGCTACTACTAGCACAGATACGCAGTATTTT. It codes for CASSLIPATTSTDTQYF.

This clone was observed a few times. The CDR3 is CASTSTAAPYGYTF. Here the CDR3 DNA reads TGTGCCAGTACCTCCACCGCGGCACCGTATGGCTACACCTTC. The chain is built from TRBV19 and TRBJ1-2; D ambiguous. Trimming cost V 7 bases and J 5 bases, with 17 bases left between them. Germline CDR1 reads LNHDA; CDR2 reads SQIVND (reference sequence). This CDR3 has 14 amino acids.

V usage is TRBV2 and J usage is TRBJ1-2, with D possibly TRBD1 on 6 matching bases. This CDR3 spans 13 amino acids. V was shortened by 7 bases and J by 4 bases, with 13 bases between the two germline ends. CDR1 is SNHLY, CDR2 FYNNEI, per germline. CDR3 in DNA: TGTGCCAGCACATCAACAGGGAGCTATGGCTACACCTTC. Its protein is CASTSTGSYGYTF.